This T cell receptor (beta chain) is from a study of T cell clones after liver transplantation (dated by TCRdb to 2018 to 2020). Turning to the overall study: The samples were obtained from ITN030ST, a randomized trial that attempted immunosuppression withdrawal within 2 years after liver transplantation. Blood samples were collected pre-transplant, pre-randomization before withdrawal, and post-randomization after either complete withdrawal or failed withdrawal. The studied cohort comprised 8 liver transplant recipients, 3 classified as tolerant and 5 as non-tolerant. Of the eight recipients, a few were HCV-positive, while the remaining recipients had been transplanted for non-autoimmune, non-viral indications. To count as tolerant, a recipient had to stay completely off immunosuppression for at least one year without liver enzymes climbing beyond twice the upper limit of normal. As an antigen-independent comparator for donor-reactive sequences, third party-reactive TCRbeta sequences were also identified from pre-transplant MLRs. The subjects received no induction therapy and were kept on standard immunosuppression until randomization at 12-24 months post-transplant. Donor-reactive T cell clones were identified using TCRbeta sequencing after a pre-transplant mixed lymphocyte reaction and were then followed in post-transplant blood.

Broad study findings and their caveats: Once repertoire turnover was taken into account, donor-reactive detection showed a significant reduction for CD4 in 7 of 8 subjects and for CD8 in 8 of 8. Because of small, heterogeneous patient numbers and non-standardized post-transplant time points, the conclusions were only preliminary. The decline in donor-reactive sequences exceeded the decline in third party-reactive sequences, suggesting partial antigen-specific deletion that was unrelated to withdrawal success. In most of the 8 subjects, circulating donor-reactive CD4 TCRbeta sequences decreased significantly after transplant, regardless of tolerance or HCV status. Because no allograft tissue specimens were available, donor-reactive T cells may have migrated into the graft instead of being deleted. In two subjects, low numbers of available donor cells limited the measurable donor-reactive repertoire.

Thawed unstimulated PBMCs were stained for CD3, CD4 and CD8 and FACS-sorted into CD3+CD4+ and CD3+CD8+ populations. Randomization to immunosuppression withdrawal applied to every one of the 8 studied subjects. The Qiagen DNeasy Blood and Tissue Kit was used for genomic DNA isolation. About this clone: Its antigen remains unidentified. Base qualities are not recorded, but no much larger clone differs from it by a single base.

Frozen genomic DNA underwent high-throughput TCRbeta CDR3 sequencing by immunoSEQ, including PCR amplification, mapping, bias correction and internal controls. The study's processing was this. Only productive rearrangements were retained, with each unique TCRbeta sequence defined by its CDR3 nucleotide sequence together with its V and J gene. Donor-reactive sequences required at least 5-fold expansion in CFSE-low cells versus unstimulated pre-transplant cells and at least 0.01% frequency. Minimum frequency thresholds were set for each subject based on the unstimulated sample with the lowest template count, ensuring at least 90% detection power. Jensen-Shannon divergence between the top 1000 TCRbeta sequences post- versus pre-transplant served as the measure of repertoire turnover. Two-sided Fisher's exact tests were used to test for changes in how often donor-reactive sequences were detected. The source is immuneACCESS, and TCRdb retained only in-frame sequences with V and J called. Part of the clones is not carried over; for the studies checked, unresolved V genes explain less than half of this, and the remainder is unexplained. D and trimming were read from the DNA, whereas the V and J calls and clone size are those reported in that table. This sample is represented by 45,000 to 60,000 clones; about 73% of them were singletons. About 3% of the sample rests with the top ten.

CDR1 is given as MNHNS and CDR2 as SASEGT, both from the germline V gene. V gives up 7 bases and J gives up 8 bases, and the segment between their germline ends measures 20 bases. The CDR3 holds 14 amino acids from the cysteine to the phenylalanine. Solely the CDR3 DNA is kept, with 42 bases framed from the first base. The receptor's source is a human patient who received a liver transplant. After a transplant, some T cells may be of graft donor origin. The rearranged chain carries TRBV6-1 and TRBJ1-2; possibly the D gene is TRBD1, per 5 matching bases. Sequencing was performed on CD4+ T cells from blood, taken at the 15-month timepoint. The CDR3 amino acid sequence is: CASTVDSPLSGYTF. In nucleotide form, the sequence is TGTGCCAGCACTGTCGACAGCCCTTTGAGCGGCTACACCTTC.